Listed here are 18 T cell receptor beta chains from one sample, sequenced in a study of blood T cell repertoires in COVID-19. Some clones are missing from TCRdb's copy, which holds only in-frame ones; the method was immunoSEQ multiplex PCR. The sample holds roughly 50,000 clones, around 82% seen once. The specimen sequenced was peripheral blood. The source of these receptors is a man aged 35 to 55 with acute or convalescent COVID-19.

The sample holds a few counts of this clone. The rearrangement links TRBV5-1 to TRBJ2-7; 9 nucleotides line up with TRBD1. This CDR3 region has 16 residues. V trimming: 2 bases; J trimming: 4 bases; junction bases outside the gene matches: 10. Germline V gene data show CDR1 as SGHRS and CDR2 as YFSETQ. CDR3 residues: CASSLTGTGIPYEQYF. DNA of the CDR3: TGCGCCAGCAGCTTAACCGGGACAGGGATACCTTACGAGCAGTACTTC.

The DNA for the CDR3 is TGCGCCAGCAGCTTGGGAGGGGGCAAGCTCTATGGCTACACCTTC. Encoded protein: CASSLGGGKLYGYTF. The V gene is TRBV5-1, the J gene TRBJ1-2; 7 nucleotides match TRBD1. Per germline, CDR1 SGHRS and CDR2 YFSETQ. V shed 0 bases, J shed 4 bases, and the junction held 6 bases outside the gene matches. This CDR3 is built from 15 residues.

The chain recombines TRBV5-1 with TRBJ2-3; D possibly corresponds to TRBD1 (6 bases). This CDR3 is built from 13 residues. The germline V gene encodes CDR1 SGHRS and CDR2 YFSETQ. Trimming left V 2 bases short and J 3 bases short, with 7 bases between. CDR3 sequence reads: CASSFDRTDTQYF. The CDR3, as DNA: TGCGCCAGCAGCTTTGACAGGACAGATACGCAGTATTTT.

This clone was observed once. The rearrangement links TRBV18 to TRBJ1-2; D call uncertain. The CDR3 runs to 14 residues. Germline lookup yields CDR1 KGHSH and CDR2 LQKENI. V lost 0 bases and J lost 2, with 7 bases in between. The CDR3 loop is CASSPPSSNYGYTF. CDR3 DNA sequence: TGTGCCAGCTCACCACCTAGTAGCAACTATGGCTACACCTTC. Full variable domain (rest looked up from reference TRBV18 and TRBJ1-2): NAGVMQNPRHLVRRRGQEARLRCSPMKGHSHVYWYRQLPEEGLKFMVYLQKENIIDESGMPKERFSAEFPKEGPSILRIQQVVRGDSAAYFCASSPPSSNYGYTFGSGTRLTVV.

A single count supports this clone. The chain employs TRBV5-1 and TRBJ2-1, with a possible D match to TRBD1 (6 bases). Trimming took off 3 bases at V and 2 bases at J, with 12 bases between the two ends. CDR1 SGHRS and CDR2 YFSETQ come from the germline V gene. The CDR3 contains 15 residues. The CDR3 region has the DNA TGCGCCAGCAGCTACGGACAGCCTACCTACAATGAGCAGTTCTTC. Its translation is CASSYGQPTYNEQFF.

V and J are TRBV5-1 and TRBJ1-2, with 7 positions matching TRBD1. The germline gives CDR1 SGHRS, CDR2 YFSETQ. CDR3 length: 16 amino acids. V was pared by 0 bases and J by 2 bases, with 7 bases of the junction left unmatched. This CDR3 is CASSLGQGGGNYGYTF. CDR3 DNA sequence: TGCGCCAGCAGCTTGGGACAGGGCGGAGGCAACTATGGCTACACCTTC.

CDR3 region: CASSELAYEQYF. The CDR3 DNA is TGTGCCAGCAGTGAGTTAGCCTACGAGCAGTACTTC. The chain employs TRBV6-1 and TRBJ2-7; D is unresolved. Trimming left V 3 bases short and J 2 bases short, with 5 bases between. Germline values: CDR1 MNHNS, CDR2 SASEGT. This CDR3 region has 12 residues.

This clone has a handful of counts. The CDR3 sequence is CASSLDVGVQPQHF. As DNA, the CDR3 is TGTGCCAGCAGCTTGGACGTGGGAGTTCAGCCCCAGCATTTT. V and J are TRBV5-5 and TRBJ1-5; D ambiguous. CDR1 is SGHKS and CDR2 is YYEKEE in the germline V gene (reference sequence). The CDR3 length is 14 residues. Deletions cut 0 bases from V and 6 bases from J, with 10 bases between. The full variable domain, rest sourced from reference TRBV5-5 and TRBJ1-5, is DAGVTQSPTHLIKTRGQQVTLRCSPISGHKSVSWYQQVLGQGPQFIFQYYEKEERGRGNFPDRFSARQFPNYSSELNVNALLLGDSALYLCASSLDVGVQPQHFGDGTRLSIL.

Here the CDR3 reads CASSQETNTDTQYF. The CDR3, as DNA: TGCGCCAGCAGCCAGGAGACGAACACAGATACGCAGTATTTT. The V call is TRBV4-1, the J call TRBJ2-3; D gene uncertain. This CDR3 region has 14 residues. Germline CDR1 MGHRA, CDR2 YSYEKL. With 3 bases removed from V and 2 bases from J, the gap between germline ends came to 9 bases.

The chain has TRBV10-3 and TRBJ1-1, with D perhaps TRBD1 (5 bases). The CDR3 runs 14 residues. With 2 bases removed from V and 2 bases from J, the gap between germline ends came to 9 bases. Germline V gives CDR1 ENHRY, CDR2 SYGVKD. In nucleotides, the CDR3 is TGTGCCATCAGTGAGCAGGGATTAAACACTGAAGCTTTCTTT. As protein: CAISEQGLNTEAFF.

The chain joins TRBV23-1 to TRBJ2-7; 7 positions match TRBD1. TRBV23-1 is flagged as an ORF with uncertain function. The junction had 7 bases not matched to a gene; V was cut back by 1 base and J by 4 bases. The CDR3 runs 15 residues. The CDR3 region is CASSQLRQGQYEQYF. DNA for the CDR3: TGCGCCAGCAGTCAATTAAGACAGGGACAGTACGAGCAGTACTTC.

The gene calls are TRBV18 and TRBJ2-3, with 8 bases fitting TRBD2. J lost 3 bases, V lost 2 bases, and 10 bases had no gene match. The CDR3 loop spans 17 amino acids. Germline CDR1 reads KGHSH; CDR2 reads LQKENI. Here the CDR3 DNA reads TGTGCCAGCTCACCAAGGGATGGAGGCGGGGGGACAGATACGCAGTATTTT. Protein sequence: CASSPRDGGGGTDTQYF.

The V gene is TRBV6-5, the J gene TRBJ1-2; the D is unclear. The CDR3 extends over 15 amino acids. Trimming removed 5 bases at V and 7 bases at J, with 20 bases between. Per germline, CDR1 MNHEY and CDR2 SVGAGI. The CDR3 DNA is TGTGCCAGCAGTCACCACCAGGACTCGGTCTCTGGCTACACCTTC. Translation gives CASSHHQDSVSGYTF.

The chain couples TRBV27 to TRBJ1-5; maybe TRBD1 (5 bases). The ends were cut back, 8 bases at V and 0 bases at J, with 14 bases in the middle. This CDR3 contains 15 residues. CDR1 MNHEY and CDR2 SMNVEV come from the germline V gene (reference sequence). DNA of the CDR3: TGTGCCAGCGGGTGGGGCTTCAGTAGCAATCAGCCCCAGCATTTT. It codes for CASGWGFSSNQPQHF.

The V gene is TRBV15, the J gene TRBJ2-7; D not certain. This CDR3 contains 14 residues. The germline V and J ends were trimmed by 1 base and 2 bases, with 9 bases remaining between them. The germline CDR1 and CDR2 sequences are LNHNV and YYDKDF (reference sequence). For the CDR3, the DNA is TGTGCCACCAGCAGAGCACTTGAAACCTACGAGCAGTACTTC. This translates into CATSRALETYEQYF.

J is TRBJ2-2 and V is TRBV6-5, with 9 bases aligning to TRBD2. Trimming removed 0 bases from V and 3 bases from J; junction bases left unmatched: 2. Per germline, CDR1 MNHEY and CDR2 SVGAGI. The CDR3 covers 16 residues. The CDR3 nucleotides read TGTGCCAGCAGTTACTCACTAGCGGGTTACACCGGGGAGCTGTTTTTT. Residues: CASSYSLAGYTGELFF.

The rearrangement links TRBV6-6 to TRBJ1-2; D is possibly TRBD1 (5 bases). The V end lost 5 bases, the J end lost 3 bases, and 10 bases lay between the germline ends. Germline loops: CDR1 MNHNY, CDR2 SVGAGI (reference sequence). The CDR3 has 13 amino acids. The CDR3 loop is CASSRDSDYGYTF. The CDR3 DNA reads as TGTGCCAGCAGTCGGGACTCCGACTATGGCTACACCTTC.

This clone has a single count. V is TRBV6-1 and J is TRBJ1-1; D is ambiguous. Germline V CDR1 and CDR2: MNHNS, SASEGT. CDR3 size: 15 residues. V lost 2 bases and J lost 0, with 10 bases in between. The CDR3 sequence is CASSENPTLNTEAFF. The CDR3 region has the DNA TGTGCCAGCAGTGAAAACCCGACTTTGAACACTGAAGCTTTCTTT.